This passage covers 13 T cell receptor beta chains from one sample sequenced in a study of technical replicates of blood from several donors. Data came from immunoSEQ multiplex PCR; TCRdb stores just in-frame clones and leaves some out. The sample holds tens of thousands of clones, approximately 94% seen once. The sample taken for sequencing was T cells isolated from PBMCs. The receptors originated from a human donor in good health.

The chain uses TRBV6-1 and TRBJ1-1; tentatively, D is TRBD1 (6 bases). This CDR3 comprises 13 residues. V was clipped by 6 bases and J by 6 bases, with 14 bases between them. CDR1 is MNHNS and CDR2 is SASEGT in the germline V gene. CDR3 sequence (DNA): TGTGCCAGCAGAATAGGGGGTTTCGCTGAAGCTTTCTTT. This sequence encodes CASRIGGFAEAFF.

The J gene is TRBJ2-3, the V gene TRBV4-3; tentatively, D is TRBD1 (6 bases). CDR1 is LGHNA and CDR2 is YSLEER in the germline V gene. Deletions cut 3 bases from V and 2 bases from J, with 27 bases between. The CDR3 sequence is 20 residues long. As DNA, the CDR3 is TGCGCCAGCAGCCACGCGTACAGGGTTTCGGACTCCCTCCCCACAGATACGCAGTATTTT. Translating gives CASSHAYRVSDSLPTDTQYF.

The chain recombines TRBV7-2 with TRBJ1-4; 7 nucleotides match TRBD1. The CDR3 runs 14 residues. With V trimmed by 5 bases and J by 0 bases, 0 bases remained unmatched. Germline CDR1 is SGHTA and CDR2 is FQGNSA. This CDR3 reads CASSQGATNEKLFF. CDR3 bases: TGTGCCAGCAGCCAGGGGGCAACTAATGAAAAACTGTTTTTT.

This chain connects TRBV7-2 to TRBJ1-2; D is uncertain. The germline gives CDR1 SGHTA, CDR2 FQGNSA. The CDR3 is made up of 13 amino acids. The V gene lost 5 bases and the J gene lost 7 bases, with 14 bases spanning the gap. The CDR3 nucleotides are TGTGCCAGCAGCCCGCAACCTCACGGTGGCTACACCTTC. As protein: CASSPQPHGGYTF.

The V gene is TRBV7-2, the J gene TRBJ1-3; no clear D gene. Germline CDR1 SGHTA, CDR2 FQGNSA. This CDR3 region has 15 residues. The germline V and J ends were trimmed by 1 base and 0 bases, with 7 bases remaining between them. The CDR3 nucleotides read TGTGCCAGCAGCTTAGTCGGTATCTCTGGAAACACCATATATTTT. Translation gives CASSLVGISGNTIYF.

The table lists this clone with a few counts. The rearrangement joins TRBV25-1 to TRBJ1-1, with a weak D call TRBD1 (6 bases). The CDR3 sequence is 16 residues long. V was cut by 4 bases and J by 4 bases, with 19 bases left in between. CDR1 and CDR2 (germline): MGHDK, SYGVNS. The CDR3 sequence is CASSGGHRFIGTEAFF. For the CDR3, the DNA is TGTGCCAGCAGTGGGGGGCACAGGTTTATTGGCACTGAAGCTTTCTTT.

The chain recombines TRBV7-6 with TRBJ2-7; 12 bases line up with TRBD2. Germline V gives CDR1 SGHVS, CDR2 FNYEAQ. The V segment lost 5 bases and the J segment 3 bases; nucleotides outside the gene matches: 17. This CDR3 contains 19 residues. The CDR3 coding sequence is TGTGCCAGCAGCCGAAGTAGGAGACTAGCGGGAGAAGGGAGCTACGAGCAGTACTTC. The encoded protein is CASSRSRRLAGEGSYEQYF.

V is TRBV5-6 and J is TRBJ1-1; D gene unclear. CDR3 length: 14 amino acids. Germline CDR1 is SGHDT and CDR2 is YYEEEE. V was trimmed by 2 bases and J by 2 bases, leaving 10 bases between them. In DNA, the CDR3 is TGTGCCAGCAGCTTCGAGCGGTATAACACTGAAGCTTTCTTT. Its protein product is CASSFERYNTEAFF. Filled out from reference TRBV5-6 and TRBJ1-1, the complete variable domain reads DAGVTQSPTHLIKTRGQQVTLRCSPKSGHDTVSWYQQALGQGPQFIFQYYEEEERQRGNFPDRFSGHQFPNYSSELNVNALLLGDSALYLCASSFERYNTEAFFGQGTRLTVV.

The CDR3 protein is CASSALTGTSYEQYF. CDR3 DNA sequence: TGTGCCAGCAGTGCTCTGACAGGGACCTCCTACGAGCAGTACTTC. V is TRBV28 and J is TRBJ2-7, with 7 bases fitting TRBD1. The CDR3 is 15 residues long. Germline-derived CDR1 and CDR2 are MDHEN and SYDVKM. With 5 bases clipped from V and 0 bases from J, the junction kept 7 bases outside the gene matches.

This clone was detected only a few times. The chain employs TRBV5-6 and TRBJ2-7; 7 bases line up with TRBD2. CDR1 is SGHDT and CDR2 is YYEEEE in the germline V gene. The CDR3 consists of 14 residues. V lost 4 bases to trimming and J lost 3 bases; unmatched junction nucleotides: 7. CDR3 region: CASSGTNLFYEQYF. The CDR3 DNA follows: TGTGCCAGCAGCGGGACTAACTTATTCTACGAGCAGTACTTC.

The gene calls are TRBV5-6 and TRBJ2-5, with TRBD1 identical over 7 bases. V was pared by 3 bases and J by 0 bases, with 11 bases of the junction left unmatched. The germline V gene encodes CDR1 SGHDT and CDR2 YYEEEE. The CDR3 runs 17 residues. CDR3 coding DNA: TGTGCCAGCAGCTGGAACAGGGGACCTAAGTACCAAGAGACCCAGTACTTC. Translation gives CASSWNRGPKYQETQYF.

The chain joins TRBV6-6 to TRBJ2-1; 8 bases map to TRBD1. With V trimmed by 7 bases and J by 12 bases, 17 bases remained unmatched. The CDR3 runs 15 residues. Germline values: CDR1 MNHNY, CDR2 SVGAGI (reference sequence). The CDR3 region is CASTPQQGQVIVQFF. CDR3 in DNA: TGTGCCAGCACCCCCCAGCAGGGACAGGTAATTGTGCAGTTCTTC.

The CDR3 protein is CASSQEVAGKDEQYF. CDR3 coding DNA: TGCGCCAGCAGCCAAGAGGTTGCAGGGAAGGACGAGCAGTACTTC. The J gene is TRBJ2-7, the V gene TRBV4-1; D may be TRBD1 (5 bases). This CDR3 comprises 15 residues. V was cut by 0 bases and J by 5 bases, with 14 bases left in between. CDR1 is MGHRA, CDR2 YSYEKL, per germline.